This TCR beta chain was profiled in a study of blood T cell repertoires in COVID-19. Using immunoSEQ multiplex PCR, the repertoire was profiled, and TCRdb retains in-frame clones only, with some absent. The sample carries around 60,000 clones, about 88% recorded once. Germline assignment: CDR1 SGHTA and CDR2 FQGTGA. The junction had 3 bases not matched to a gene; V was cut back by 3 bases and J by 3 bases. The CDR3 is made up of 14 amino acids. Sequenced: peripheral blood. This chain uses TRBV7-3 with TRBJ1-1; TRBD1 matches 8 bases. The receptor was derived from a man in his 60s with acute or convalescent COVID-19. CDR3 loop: CASSLETGDTEAFF. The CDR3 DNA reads TGTGCCAGCAGCTTGGAGACAGGGGACACTGAAGCTTTCTTT.